Sequencing of this T cell receptor (beta chain) was carried out in a study of read filtering for tumor transcriptome and immune sequencing. Study-level information: Fewer than ten patients were R-ISS I, around 15 were R-ISS II, roughly seven were R-ISS III. RNA-seq yielded only 85 to 1273 TCR reads, IR-seq about 4 to 10.27 million.

The table lists this clonotype with many counts. The antigen is undetermined. General study results and limits: IR-seq captured clonotypes deeper and more reliably than RNA-seq.

Molecular barcoded adaptors covering alpha/delta and beta/gamma chains were used on roughly 400 ng RNA. TCRdb re-called the reads with MiXCR, one entry per CDR3 protein. There are over 45,000 distinct CDR3 sequences in the sample; 20% to 25% occur only once, and approximately 18% lies in the top ten. Bone marrow was sampled from every patient at the time of active disease. This receptor was taken from a donor aged 40 or over with multiple myeloma. Sample: a population of CD138-negative cells sorted from bone marrow.

The chain's CDR3 is CASAEGTVDEQFF. DNA for the CDR3: TGCGCCAGCGCGGAGGGTACGGTAGATGAGCAGTTCTTC. V usage is TRBV5-1 and J usage is TRBJ2-1, with D possibly TRBD2 on 6 matching bases. The CDR3 has 13 residues. The germline gives CDR1 SGHRS, CDR2 YFSETQ. With 7 bases removed from V and 8 bases from J, the gap between germline ends came to 16 bases.